Listed here is a single T cell receptor beta chain. The sample belongs to a study of blood T cell repertoires in COVID-19. Generated by immunoSEQ multiplex PCR, the TCRdb table keeps only in-frame clones and is missing some. This table holds about 130,000 clones, approximately 81% found once. Germline CDR1 is SGHNT and CDR2 is YYREEE (reference sequence). The junction had 3 bases not matched to a gene; V was cut back by 1 base and J by 4 bases. This CDR3 region has 14 residues. Sequencing was performed on peripheral blood. This clonotype was obtained from a woman aged 25 to 39 who had recovered from COVID-19. The chain uses TRBV5-4 and TRBJ1-2, with 8 bases fitting TRBD1. CDR3 protein: CASSLQGAVYGYTF. The DNA of the CDR3 is TGTGCCAGCAGCTTGCAGGGGGCGGTCTATGGCTACACCTTC.